The 23 T cell receptor beta chains listed next were all sequenced from one sample in a study of T-cell reconstitution after alpha-beta-depleted transplantation in children. Unique molecular identifiers featured in how the TCRbeta library was prepared. Each CDR3 protein is one row after TCRdb ran MiXCR on the PCR reads. This table has roughly 670,000 distinct CDR3 sequences, 10% to 15% appearing once. The sample in question was PBMCs, obtained before TCRalphabeta/CD19-depleted stem cell transplant. All receptors come from a girl aged 2 to 9 with congenital amegakaryocytic thrombocytopenia, due to receive a stem cell transplant.

In this sample, this clonotype turned up many times. A junction boundary mismatches the germline segment, possibly from a read error. V gene TRBV5-1 combines with J gene TRBJ2-5; D may be TRBD1 (5 bases). Looked up from germline, CDR1 is SGHRS and CDR2 is YFSETQ. The CDR3 has 15 amino acids. CDR3 nucleotide sequence: TGCGCCAGCACCTTGGGGCTGGGGTACCAAGAGACCCAGTACTTC. It specifies CASTLGLGYQETQYF.

The rearrangement uses TRBV5-1 and TRBJ1-1; TRBD1 matches at 9 bases. Germline trimming cut 5 bases from V and 5 bases from J; bases unmatched to any gene: 4. This CDR3 is built from 13 residues. The germline gives CDR1 SGHRS, CDR2 YFSETQ. CDR3 sequence reads: CASRQGARTEAFF. CDR3 DNA sequence: TGCGCCAGCAGACAGGGGGCGAGGACTGAAGCTTTCTTT.

A few counts support this clonotype. This chain links TRBV29-1 with TRBJ2-2; 7 nucleotides line up with TRBD2. Trimming took 8 bases from V and 3 from J; bases not matched to a gene: 9. The germline V gene encodes CDR1 SQVTM and CDR2 ANQGSEA. The CDR3 is 14 amino acids. The CDR3 reads CSIPREADTGELFF. The CDR3 coding sequence is TGCAGCATCCCCCGGGAGGCGGACACCGGGGAGCTGTTTTTT.

There are many counts of this clonotype. This chain links TRBV28 with TRBJ2-7; D might be TRBD1 (5 bases). There are 14 residues in the CDR3. In germline, CDR1 is MDHEN, CDR2 SYDVKM. The V end was cut by 7 bases, the J end by 1 base, with 14 bases between. The CDR3 DNA reads TGTGCCAGCACCAGGGATTCAGAATCCTACGAGCAGTACTTC. It is translated as CASTRDSESYEQYF.

This clonotype was observed at least ten times. This chain connects TRBV20-1 to TRBJ2-1; 13 nucleotides match TRBD2. Looked up from germline, CDR1 is DFQATT and CDR2 is SNEGSKA (reference sequence). The ends lost 7 bases at V and 8 bases at J; junction bases unmatched: 8. The CDR3 spans 14 residues. CDR3 in amino acids: CSVETSGGPDEQFF. DNA of the CDR3: TGCAGTGTCGAGACTAGCGGGGGGCCCGATGAGCAGTTCTTC.

This clonotype was picked up a small number of times. The junction departs from germline at one end; a sequencing error may be responsible. The chain carries TRBV28 and TRBJ2-1; no clear D. The CDR3 runs to 15 residues. Looked up from germline, CDR1 is MDHEN and CDR2 is SYDVKM. The CDR3 nucleotides are TGTGCCAGCAGGAGTAGTTCGGGTTCAAGTTTTGAGACGAACTTC. This codes for CASRSSSGSSFETNF.

Notes on this clonotype: A much larger clone sits a single nucleotide away, making a read error possible. The CDR3 DNA reads as TGTGCCAGCAGCTTAATCCCTAGCGGGAGTACTGAGCAGTTCTTC. This sequence encodes CASSLIPSGSTEQFF. The chain recombines TRBV11-2 with TRBJ2-1; 10 bases match TRBD2. The CDR3 loop spans 15 amino acids. V dropped 2 bases and J dropped 9; count of bases not matched to a gene: 7. Germline assignment: CDR1 SGHAT and CDR2 FQNNGV. Full variable domain (outside the CDR3, taken from reference TRBV11-2 and TRBJ2-1): EAGVAQSPRYKIIEKRQSVAFWCNPISGHATLYWYQQILGQGPKLLIQFQNNGVVDDSQLPKDRFSAERLKGVDSTLKIQPAKLEDSAVYLCASSLIPSGSTEQFFGPGTRLTVL.

This clonotype was counted ten times or more. The rearrangement joins TRBV12-3 or TRBV12-4 to TRBJ1-2; D gene unclear. Trimming removed 4 bases from V and 2 bases from J, with 8 bases in between. CDR3 length: 13 amino acids. Here the CDR3 reads CASSSYGNYGYTF. The CDR3 nucleotides read TGTGCCAGCAGTTCTTACGGGAACTATGGCTACACCTTC.

This clonotype was seen at least ten times. This rearrangement joins TRBV4-1 to TRBJ2-1; no clear D gene. Germline loops: CDR1 MGHRA, CDR2 YSYEKL. Trimming removed 4 bases from V and 10 bases from J, with 11 bases in between. The CDR3 consists of 12 residues. CDR3 loop: CASSPTLREQFF. CDR3 DNA: TGCGCCAGCAGCCCTACTTTGCGGGAGCAGTTCTTC.

The chain links TRBV12-3 or TRBV12-4 to TRBJ1-4; possibly TRBD1 for D (6 bases). There are 17 residues in the CDR3. Trimming removed 8 bases from V and 10 bases from J, with 29 bases in between. The CDR3 is CASCSIRDTRGRGKLFF. The CDR3, as DNA: TGTGCCAGCTGCTCCATCCGGGACACCAGGGGACGAGGAAAACTGTTTTTT.

At least ten counts were recorded for this clonotype. The rearrangement uses TRBV5-6 and TRBJ2-4; no clear D. Germline CDR1 is SGHDT and CDR2 is YYEEEE. The V end was cut by 1 base, the J end by 5 bases, with 10 bases between. The CDR3 has 14 residues. The CDR3 reads CASSLNGFENIQYF. The CDR3 nucleotides read TGTGCCAGCAGCTTGAACGGGTTTGAAAACATTCAGTACTTC.

As for this clonotype: This may be a read error, as it is one base from a much larger clone. The chain recombines TRBV6-6 with TRBJ2-7; D is ambiguous. V dropped 2 bases and J dropped 2 bases, with 4 bases sitting between them. The CDR3 is 12 residues long. Per germline, CDR1 MNHNY and CDR2 SVGAGI (reference sequence). CDR3 sequence: CASSYGPYEQYF. CDR3 in DNA: TGTGCCAGCAGTTACGGACCCTACGAGCAGTACTTC.

This clonotype has only a few counts. The chain carries TRBV2 and TRBJ2-1, with 8 bases that match TRBD2. This CDR3 is 15 amino acids long. CDR1 SNHLY and CDR2 FYNNEI come from the germline V gene. J gave up 0 bases and V 8 bases, and 6 bases lay outside the gene matches. CDR3 bases: TGTGCCAGCTATCGGGGGACTAGCTCCTACAATGAGCAGTTCTTC. This codes for CASYRGTSSYNEQFF.

In regard to this clonotype: It may be a read error: a sequence one base away is much more abundant. The V gene is TRBV6-5, the J gene TRBJ2-2; no definite D call. The CDR3 sequence is 12 residues long. Germline loops: CDR1 MNHEY, CDR2 SVGAGI. CDR3 sequence reads: CAGSYVSGELFF. The CDR3, as DNA: TGTGCCGGCAGTTACGTGTCCGGGGAGCTGTTTTTT.

This clonotype was detected once. This sequence may be a read error, since a much larger clone differs from it by one base. This chain joins TRBV27 and TRBJ2-7; maybe TRBD2 (5 bases). Germline V gives CDR1 MNHEY, CDR2 SMNVEV (reference sequence). The CDR3 is made up of 13 amino acids. V was clipped by 4 bases and J by 0 bases, with 7 bases between them. CDR3 DNA sequence: TGTGCCAGCAGTTGGCGGGCCTCCTACGAGCAGTACTTC. Residues: CASSWRASYEQYF.

Concerning this clonotype: An end of the junction does not agree with germline; a read error may underlie this. The chain couples TRBV15 to TRBJ2-1; 10 bases match TRBD2. The CDR3 extends over 15 amino acids. The germline gives CDR1 LNHNV, CDR2 YYDKDF (reference sequence). CDR3 protein: CATSRGTSGYNEQSF. The CDR3 DNA follows: TGTGCCACCAGCAGAGGGACTAGCGGTTACAATGAGCAGTCCTTC.

This clonotype was detected ten times or more. The chain combines TRBV5-1 with TRBJ2-3, with 7 bases identical to TRBD1. The CDR3 runs to 14 residues. From germline, CDR1 is SGHRS and CDR2 YFSETQ. With V trimmed by 0 bases and J by 8 bases, 6 bases remained unmatched. CDR3 residues: CASSLEQGSGTQYF. The CDR3 DNA follows: TGCGCCAGCAGCTTGGAACAGGGGTCGGGTACGCAGTATTTT.

This clonotype was counted many times. This rearrangement joins TRBV28 to TRBJ2-1; D remains ambiguous. V was pared by 3 bases and J by 2 bases, with 8 bases between. The CDR3 covers 14 residues. Germline CDR1 MDHEN, CDR2 SYDVKM. Here the CDR3 DNA reads TGTGCCAGCAGTTTTAGGCTAGCCTACAATGAGCAGTTCTTC. Protein product: CASSFRLAYNEQFF.

CDR3 nucleotide sequence: TGTGCCAGCAGCTTAGGAGTAGCTAGAACAGATACGCAGTATTTT. Translating it yields CASSLGVARTDTQYF. V and J are TRBV11-3 and TRBJ2-3, with D unclear. Trimming took off 1 base at V and 3 bases at J, with 11 bases between the two ends. CDR3 size: 15 residues. Germline values: CDR1 SGHNT, CDR2 YENEEA.

Note on this clonotype: A much larger clone lies a single base off, so this may be a read error. The CDR3: CSLEDDPGYEQYF. The CDR3 coding sequence is TGCAGCCTTGAAGATGACCCGGGCTACGAGCAGTACTTC. The genes are TRBV29-1 and TRBJ2-7; D gene ambiguous. From germline, CDR1 is SQVTM and CDR2 ANQGSEA. This CDR3 contains 13 residues.

In this sample, this clonotype turned up a few times. The chain carries TRBV14 and TRBJ1-6; D is unresolved. CDR3 length: 13 residues. Trimming removed 0 bases from V and 12 bases from J, with 9 bases in between. Germline V gene lookup returns CDR1 SGHDN and CDR2 FVKESK. CDR3 in DNA: TGTGCCAGCAGCCAAGATAGGGATCGACCCCTCCACTTT. Its translation: CASSQDRDRPLHF.

V is TRBV5-1 and J is TRBJ2-2; maybe TRBD2 (6 bases). This CDR3 is 15 amino acids long. Trimming cost V 6 bases and J 4 bases, with 16 bases left between them. In germline, CDR1 is SGHRS, CDR2 YFSETQ. The DNA for the CDR3 is TGCGCCAGCAAATCACTAGCTGAAACCACCGGGGAGCTGTTTTTT. As protein: CASKSLAETTGELFF.

The rearrangement joins TRBV28 to TRBJ2-2; 10 nucleotides line up with TRBD2. The germline V gene has CDR1 MDHEN and CDR2 SYDVKM. The CDR3 totals 15 residues. Trimming cost V 6 bases and J 9 bases; bases outside gene matches: 10. CDR3 DNA: TGTGCCAGCAGCAGGAGGCTAGCGGGAGTCAGGGAGCTGTTTTTT. It codes for CASSRRLAGVRELFF.